One sample yielded the 10 T cell receptor beta chains listed below, sequenced in a study of cytomegalovirus exposure and HLA in healthy donors (dated by TCRdb to the late 2010s). The library relied on the immunoSEQ multiplex PCR assay. The multiplex PCR relied on a mix of 60 forward primers for TCR Vbeta segments and 13 reverse primers for TCR Jbeta segments. TCRdb holds this immuneACCESS table with in-frame rearrangements only. Some clones are missing; in checked studies, unresolved V genes explain under half, and the rest has no known cause. For this sample the table gives under 200,000 clones, of which around three quarters were detected only once. Of the sample, approximately 0.7% falls within the top ten clones. Sequencing was carried out using PBMCs. The receptors originated from a woman aged 40 to 50 in good health and CMV-seronegative.

Only a few counts were recorded for this clone. The chain employs TRBV6-6 and TRBJ2-3, with 8 positions matching TRBD2. V lost 10 bases and J lost 5; bases outside the gene matches: 8. The germline CDR1 and CDR2 sequences are MNHNY and SVGAGI (reference sequence). The CDR3 covers 13 residues. The CDR3 bases are TGTGCCACCGGGGGGCTAGCGGGAGATACGCAGTATTTT. Its protein product is CATGGLAGDTQYF.

The J gene is TRBJ1-3, the V gene TRBV27, with D unresolved. CDR3 length: 12 amino acids. Germline CDR1 reads MNHEY; CDR2 reads SMNVEV (reference sequence). V was shortened by 6 bases and J by 3 bases, with 6 bases between the two germline ends. The CDR3 sequence: CASRGVGNTIYF. CDR3 sequence (DNA): TGTGCCAGCAGAGGAGTTGGAAACACCATATATTTT.

This chain joins TRBV7-6 and TRBJ2-1; tentative D call: TRBD2 (6 bases). V lost 5 bases to trimming and J lost 5 bases, with 13 bases between them. This CDR3 is 14 amino acids long. CDR1 and CDR2 from the germline V gene are SGHVS and FNYEAQ. CDR3 nucleotide sequence: TGTGCCAGCAGCGCTTTTAGCGGACACAATGAGCAGTTCTTC. It translates to CASSAFSGHNEQFF. Together with reference TRBV7-6 and TRBJ2-1, the CDR3 gives the full variable domain: GAGVSQSPRYKVTKRGQDVALRCDPISGHVSLYWYRQALGQGPEFLTYFNYEAQQDKSGLPNDRFSAERPEGSISTLTIQRTEQRDSAMYRCASSAFSGHNEQFFGPGTRLTVL.

This clone came up a few times. This chain joins TRBV6-1 and TRBJ2-7; 10 bases are a match to TRBD2. The CDR3 loop spans 13 amino acids. The germline gives CDR1 MNHNS, CDR2 SASEGT. V shed 8 bases, J shed 0 bases, and the junction held 1 base outside the gene matches. CDR3 bases: TGTGCCAGCGGACTAGCGGTCTCCTACGAGCAGTACTTC. Its translation is CASGLAVSYEQYF.

The gene calls are TRBV4-2 and TRBJ1-6, with unresolved D. The V and J ends lost 1 base and 9 bases respectively, with 16 bases between them. Germline CDR1 LGHNA, CDR2 YNFKEQ. The CDR3 sequence is 16 residues long. The DNA for the CDR3 is TGTGCCAGCAGCCAAGGAACGGGCGGCAGCGGTTCACCCCTCCACTTT. It yields the protein CASSQGTGGSGSPLHF.

V gene TRBV10-2 combines with J gene TRBJ2-1; TRBD2 aligns across 12 bases. In germline, CDR1 is WSHSY, CDR2 SAAADI. This CDR3 contains 19 residues. The junction had 14 bases not matched to a gene; V was cut back by 6 bases and J by 2 bases. CDR3 coding DNA: TGCGCCAGCAGGGTGGCTAGCGGGGGGGCCAGTAGGCCCTACAATGAGCAGTTCTTC. This sequence encodes CASRVASGGASRPYNEQFF.

The table lists this clone with a count of one. The V and J genes are TRBV6-5 and TRBJ1-2, with D unresolved. Germline V lookup: CDR1 MNHEY, CDR2 SVGAGI. The CDR3 runs 11 residues. V lost 9 bases, J lost 7 bases, and 12 bases lay in between. The CDR3 nucleotides read TGTGCCAGTCACACACGGGGTGGCTACACCTTC. Amino acid sequence: CASHTRGGYTF.

This clone has just a few counts. The chain recombines TRBV30 with TRBJ2-7, with D perhaps TRBD1 (6 bases). V was clipped by 3 bases and J by 6 bases, with 21 bases between them. The CDR3 is 15 amino acids. Germline CDR1 GTSNPN, CDR2 SVGIG (reference sequence). The CDR3 is CAWSNGWGRGGEQYF. CDR3 nucleotide sequence: TGTGCCTGGAGCAACGGATGGGGGCGAGGGGGCGAGCAGTACTTC.

V gene TRBV11-2 combines with J gene TRBJ1-5; TRBD1 matches at 7 bases. J lost 6 bases, V lost 2 bases, and 7 bases had no gene match. This CDR3 has 15 amino acids. The germline V gene has CDR1 SGHAT and CDR2 FQNNGV. The CDR3 spells CASSLLATGAQPQHF. In DNA form, the CDR3 reads TGTGCCAGCAGCTTACTAGCCACAGGGGCTCAGCCCCAGCATTTT.

V usage is TRBV7-8 and J usage is TRBJ2-3; 10 bases are a match to TRBD2. The V gene end was trimmed by 5 bases and the J gene end by 3 bases; junction bases not matched to a gene: 14. Per germline, CDR1 SGHVS and CDR2 FQNEAQ. The CDR3 length is 18 residues. Here the CDR3 reads CASSPGGALAGETDTQYF. Here the CDR3 DNA reads TGTGCCAGCAGCCCAGGGGGCGCTCTAGCGGGGGAGACAGATACGCAGTATTTT. The entire variable domain, with the rest obtained from reference TRBV7-8 and TRBJ2-3, is as follows: GAGVSQSPRYKVAKRGQDVALRCDPISGHVSLFWYQQALGQGPEFLTYFQNEAQLDKSGLPSDRFFAERPEGSVSTLKIQRTQQEDSAVYLCASSPGGALAGETDTQYFGPGTRLTVL.